The 5 T cell receptor beta chains below were found in one sample sequenced in a study of control samples from healthy donors and cancer patients. Libraries were prepared by immunoSEQ multiplex PCR; TCRdb keeps only in-frame clonotypes and omits some of them. The sample carries around 100,000 clones, approximately 90% recorded once. Material: blood. The source is a woman in her sixties or seventies in good health.

The V and J genes are TRBV11-2 and TRBJ2-7; 9 bases line up with TRBD2. The CDR3 consists of 15 residues. After removal of 4 bases from V and 6 bases from J, the junction contained 10 bases not matched to a gene. CDR1 and CDR2 from the germline V gene are SGHAT and FQNNGV. The CDR3 DNA follows: TGTGCCAGCAGCTCAGCGGGACTAGCTCCCTCCGAGCAGTACTTC. Protein: CASSSAGLAPSEQYF.

This clone was counted a single time. J is TRBJ2-1 and V is TRBV7-2, with 10 bases that match TRBD1. The CDR3 spans 16 residues. The V gene's germline CDR1 is SGHTA and CDR2 FQGNSA. V lost 1 base to trimming and J lost 6 bases; unmatched junction nucleotides: 6. The CDR3 loop is CASSLGGTGAFNEQFF. The CDR3 coding sequence is TGTGCCAGCAGCTTAGGCGGGACAGGGGCATTCAATGAGCAGTTCTTC.

The V and J genes are TRBV3-1 (or the pseudogene TRBV3-2) and TRBJ2-5, with D perhaps assigned TRBD1 or TRBD2 (5 bases each). Per the germline V gene, CDR1 is LGHDT and CDR2 is YNNKEL (reference sequence). The CDR3 covers 14 residues. V lost 6 bases and J lost 2, with 13 bases in between. CDR3 region: CASSQRDGQETQYF. The CDR3 DNA follows: TGTGCCAGCAGTCAAAGGGACGGTCAAGAGACCCAGTACTTC.

J is TRBJ1-3 and V is TRBV6-2 or TRBV6-3; D not resolved. The germline V gene encodes CDR1 MNHEY and CDR2 SVGEGT. The germline V and J ends were trimmed by 5 bases and 0 bases, with 17 bases remaining between them. CDR3 size: 17 residues. The CDR3 sequence: CASSPTSSYSSGNTIYF. CDR3 bases: TGTGCCAGCAGTCCCACGTCCAGTTATTCCTCTGGAAACACCATATATTTT.

The chain joins TRBV7-2 to TRBJ2-5; D ambiguous. The CDR3 has 11 residues. Looked up from germline, CDR1 is SGHTA and CDR2 is FQGNSA. V was shortened by 3 bases and J by 5 bases, with 4 bases between the two germline ends. CDR3 in amino acids: CASSFRETQYF. The CDR3 coding sequence is TGTGCCAGCAGCTTTAGGGAGACCCAGTACTTC.